Below, one T cell receptor beta chain is given with its context. Its cognate antigen is unknown. This sample is drawn from a study of shared clonotypes between healthy human individuals. Overall study findings and caveats: The sharing of about 5% of naive CD4 clonotypes was seen across a few donors.

V shed 3 bases, J shed 0 bases, and the junction held 10 bases outside the gene matches. CDR1 is GTSNPN, CDR2 SVGIG, per germline (reference sequence). The CDR3 covers 18 residues. Method: immunoSEQ multiplex PCR; TCRdb's copy keeps in-frame clones and lacks some. The sample records about 710,000 clones, less than 80% being singletons. Sequencing was carried out using memory CD4+ T cells sorted from blood. This sample's subset: CD45RA-negative fraction. The gene calls are TRBV30 and TRBJ2-7, with 14 bases identical to TRBD2. This sequence was found in a woman in her 30s in good health. Written as DNA, the CDR3 is TGTGCCTGGAGGCCAGGACTAGCGGGAGGAAATAACTCCTACGAGCAGTACTTC. Translated, it gives CAWRPGLAGGNNSYEQYF. Combining the CDR3 with reference TRBV30 and TRBJ2-7 gives the whole variable domain SQTIHQWPATLVQPVGSPLSLECTVEGTSNPNLYWYRQAAGRGLQLLFYSVGIGQISSEVPQNLSASRPQDRQFILSSKKLLLSDSGFYLCAWRPGLAGGNNSYEQYFGPGTRLTVT.